This record concerns one T cell receptor beta chain sequence. This clone was seen only a few times. The antigen it recognizes is unknown. Base qualities are missing; no much larger clone stands one base away. The immunoSEQ Assay, a bias-controlled multiplex PCR, was used to amplify TCRbeta CDR3 regions from genomic DNA. The original pipeline was this. The number of nucleated cells in each sample was estimated by amplification of reference gene primers within the assay. To quantify the absolute abundance of each unique TCRbeta CDR3 rearrangement, sequence reads were collapsed and filtered. Productive Simpson clonality was computed per sample as the square root of Simpson's diversity index over productive rearrangements. TCRdb mirrors the immuneACCESS table, restricted to in-frame sequences. Some clones are absent from its copies; in checked studies, under half trace to an unresolved V gene, and the reason for the others is unknown. For V, J and clone size, that table is used; D and trimming come from the DNA. Here the sample has roughly 220,000 clones; roughly four fifths occur a single time. Of the sample, 8% to 9% is held by the ten largest clones.

This specimen comes from a study of blood T cell repertoires in COVID-19 (dated by TCRdb to about 2020). General notes on the study: Samples from collaborators originated in the United States, Italy and Spain and spanned both the acute and convalescent phases of COVID-19. Nearly every sample came with metadata listing a de-identified subject ID, COVID-19 status, age in years and sex. HLA class I and class II types, where available, came from metadata supplied by the sample provider rather than from assay-based typing. The material from the prospective study consisted of cDNA or gDNA derived from T cells, B-cell-depleted T cells, or PBMCs. The repertoires were released in a freely available public database meant as a resource for research on the immune response to SARS-CoV-2. Subjects who had been exposed to COVID-19, were actively infected with it, or had recovered from it provided the deeply sampled blood TCRbeta repertoires that made up the dataset. The samples were drawn from the first 160 participants of the ongoing ImmuneRACE study and from some 1,300 subjects provided by 6 global collaborators. Here is what the overall study found, with its caveats: The quantity of clinical and demographic metadata differed by source and by participant and was supplied without curation.

In Seattle, one collaborating source enrolled patients while the infection was active and tracked those patients longitudinally over the course of disease. The collaborating institutions used their own protocols to collect whole blood in K2EDTA tubes. For TCRbeta analysis, collaborator samples were shipped as frozen whole blood, as isolated PBMCs, or as DNA extracted from either sample type. CDR1 is given as SGHRS and CDR2 as YFSETQ, both from the germline V gene. From its cysteine to its phenylalanine, the CDR3 spans 15 amino acids. Of the read, only the CDR3 DNA is kept; its 45 bases are in frame from base 1. V is clipped by 0 bases and J by 6 bases, and the sequence between their germline boundaries is 14 bases long.

The sequence came from an elderly woman with COVID-19, enrolled during active disease. Material for sequencing was peripheral blood. The rearranged segments are TRBV5-1 and TRBJ2-3; possibly the D gene is TRBD1, per 5 matching bases. The CDR3 region: CASSLGRSGIDTQYF. The DNA sequence follows: TGCGCCAGCAGCTTGGGCCGGTCAGGGATCGATACGCAGTATTTT.